This T cell receptor (beta chain) was sequenced during a study of blood T cell repertoires in COVID-19. At the level of the study: Specimens from acute and convalescent COVID-19 originated in the United States, Italy and Spain. The analysed material was cDNA or gDNA that came from T cells, B-cell-depleted T cells, or PBMCs.

CDR1 is SGHTA and CDR2 is FQGNSA in the germline V gene. This CDR3 contains 13 residues. Losses at the gene ends were 5 bases for V and 14 bases for J; bases not matched to a gene: 9. Original processing notes: Reference gene primer amplification in the assay estimated nucleated cell counts. Produced via immunoSEQ multiplex PCR; TCRdb's table is partial and in-frame only. V and J calls and clone size are those listed in that table; D and trimming were worked out from the DNA. The sample yields some 180,000 clones, approximately 80% seen once. The receptor was derived from a woman aged 55-70 years with acute COVID-19. The J gene is TRBJ1-6, the V gene TRBV7-2, with TRBD1 identical over 7 bases. The specimen sequenced was PBMCs or T cells enriched from blood (not recorded which). The CDR3 DNA follows: TGTGCCAGCAGCACCACAGGGGCCGTGACCCTCCACTTT. Its protein is CASSTTGAVTLHF.